A single sample gave rise to the 7 T cell receptor beta chains below, sequenced in a study of OX40 agonist ivuxolimab in advanced cancers. TCRdb keeps only in-frame clones here, not all; method: immunoSEQ multiplex PCR. The table lists over 100,000 clones, 90% to 95% of them singletons, with 1% in the top ten. This specimen consisted of CD4+ or CD8+ T cells sorted from blood, obtained in a trial of the OX40 agonist ivuxolimab. The source of these receptors is an adult with an advanced solid tumor such as melanoma, head and neck, liver or kidney cancer.

This clone was observed once. The rearrangement uses TRBV6-6 and TRBJ2-7; 8 nucleotides match TRBD1. In germline, CDR1 is MNHNY, CDR2 SVGAGI (reference sequence). The CDR3 loop spans 12 amino acids. V lost 2 bases and J lost 6; bases outside the gene matches: 0. The CDR3 is CASSYGTGEQYF. The DNA of the CDR3 is TGTGCCAGCAGTTACGGGACAGGCGAGCAGTACTTC.

The V gene is TRBV7-2, the J gene TRBJ1-5, with a tentative D call TRBD1 (5 bases). CDR1 and CDR2 from the germline V gene are SGHTA and FQGNSA. The CDR3 is 15 residues long. V lost 3 bases, J lost 7 bases, and 16 bases lay in between. CDR3 in DNA: TGTGCCAGCAGCTTGGGGTCAGCGGGGCCCCAGCCCCAGCATTTT. The encoded protein is CASSLGSAGPQPQHF.

CDR3 nucleotides: TGTGCCGGCGGGGGGGTCAGCCTGAGCTCTGGAAACACCATATATTTT. This gives the protein CAGGGVSLSSGNTIYF. The chain couples TRBV7-8 to TRBJ1-3, with D perhaps TRBD1 (5 bases). V was clipped by 11 bases and J by 0 bases, with 20 bases between them. The germline gives CDR1 SGHVS, CDR2 FQNEAQ. The CDR3 contains 16 residues.

This chain links TRBV11-2 with TRBJ2-3; a weak D match, TRBD2 (6 bases). The V gene lost 3 bases and the J gene lost 2 bases, with 12 bases spanning the gap. This CDR3 comprises 15 residues. Germline assignment: CDR1 SGHAT and CDR2 FQNNGV. The CDR3 here is CASSLGAGITDTQYF. CDR3 coding DNA: TGTGCCAGCAGCTTGGGAGCGGGTATCACAGATACGCAGTATTTT.

The CDR3, as DNA: TGTGCCAGCTCACGGACGGGGACAGGGGGTGAAGCTTTCTTT. Its translation: CASSRTGTGGEAFF. V is TRBV18 and J is TRBJ1-1; 11 positions match TRBD1. Trimming cost V 4 bases and J 7 bases; bases outside gene matches: 5. Germline values: CDR1 KGHSH, CDR2 LQKENI. The CDR3 runs to 14 residues.

The rearrangement joins TRBV7-2 to TRBJ2-7; the D call may be TRBD1 or TRBD2 (5 bases each). V lost 6 bases and J lost 0, with 15 bases in between. From germline, CDR1 is SGHTA and CDR2 FQGNSA. CDR3 size: 15 residues. CDR3 nucleotides: TGTGCCAGCAGTTACTCCGGGACGGACTCCTACGAGCAGTACTTC. This gives the protein CASSYSGTDSYEQYF.

The chain carries TRBV19 and TRBJ1-2; D gene uncertain. The length of the CDR3 is 11 residues. Trimming removed 8 bases from V and 10 bases from J, with 14 bases in between. CDR1 is LNHDA and CDR2 is SQIVND in the germline V gene (reference sequence). The CDR3 nucleotides read TGTGCCAGTTCGCGGACGGGAACCTACACCTTC. It translates to CASSRTGTYTF.